The T cell receptor beta chain under discussion was sequenced for a study of shared clonotypes between healthy human individuals (dated by TCRdb to the early 2020s). A note on the overall study: The cohort comprised a couple of women and a few men aged 18 to 49 years. To increase sequencing depth and limit assay-specific biases, TCR repertoire library preparation and sequencing were carried out by different laboratories using diverse techniques. Per donor, leukapheresis produced somewhere between about 0.8 and 9 billion PBMCs. For each donor, three plates each were used for CD4 naive and CD4 memory, two plates were used for CD8 naive, and one plate was used for CD8 memory. Blood TCR repertoires of about 5 healthy adults were deeply sequenced to estimate repertoire size and the extent of clonotype sharing between individuals.

Counted from cysteine to phenylalanine, this CDR3 has 12 amino acids. Just CDR3 DNA is preserved here, 36 bases in frame from base 1. Overall study results and their limits: Because the study included a small number of donors, the genetic and exposure-history diversity represented was limited. Larger estimated clonotype richness was generally found for naive subsets than for memory subsets. Around 5.4% of naive CD4, approximately 3.7% of naive CD8, approximately 2.2% of memory CD4, and less than 0.45% of memory CD8 clonotypes were shared across several donors. Even with the large sequencing depth, rarefaction of the sorted-subset datasets indicated that sequencing was incomplete. Clonotypes shared by all four sorted-subset donors showed higher generation probabilities than non-shared clonotypes. Pairwise subsampling led to the expectation that sequencing depth would affect the degree of clonotype sharing among donors. Sampling was restricted to blood, and TCR repertoires in tissue are likely to differ from TCR repertoires in blood.

Using the deep immunoSEQ assay, TCR CDR3 regions were amplified from genomic DNA by multiplex PCR. Extracted genomic DNA from each cell subset was distributed evenly across all wells of several immunoSEQ 96-well plates, and each plate was treated as a replicate. For sorted subsets, each replicate PCR was loaded with roughly 200 ng genomic DNA, equivalent to 25,000 to 35,000 T cell genomes. Purified libraries were measured with a Qubit 3.0 fluorometer, size-checked on a Bioanalyzer 2100, and measured again with the KAPA Library Quantification kit. Every immunoSEQ 96-well plate was sequenced on a separate single-read 150-cycle Illumina NextSeq 550 flow cell. The original pipeline was this. Because only junctional sequences without quality scores were contained in the immunoSEQ output, filtering matching that applied to full-length reads could not be performed. To assign V/J genes and CDR3, sequences were annotated against IMGT germline references using PyIR, a Python wrapper for IgBLAST v1.9. Reads with weak V/J assignments (E-value above 1e-6), missing CDR3, stop codons, out-of-frame junctions, or ambiguous translated residues were removed. V3J clonotypes were defined by identical inferred V gene, J gene, and CDR3 amino acid sequence. The percentage overlap between two repertoires was calculated by dividing the number of shared unique clonotypes by the size of the smaller repertoire. RTK rarefaction, the Chao1 estimator, and Recon v2.1 estimates of unobserved clonotypes were used to assess repertoire richness. For all TCRbeta clonotypes obtained by the gDNA method from a few donors, generation probabilities were computed with OLGA. TCRdb provides this immuneACCESS table in a form limited to in-frame rearrangements. Some clones are lacking; in checked studies, under half of them reflect an unresolved V gene, and why the rest are absent is not known. V and J calls and clone size are copied from that table; D and trimming were computed from the DNA. The sample table shows roughly 2 million clones, and around 96% are seen once. Jointly, the top ten make up around 1.1% of the sample.

CD8 naive samples were CD45RO-negative cells positively selected for CCR7, giving a CD45RA+CCR7+ population that excluded TemRA cells. The donors were healthy, HIV-negative adults with no recently reported acute infections or vaccinations. All donors were Caucasian adults living in Nashville, Tennessee, USA. Blood was obtained by leukapheresis, after which PBMCs were separated by Ficoll-Histopaque density gradient centrifugation and cryopreserved in liquid nitrogen vapor phase. Analytical flow cytometry was used to check the purity and quantity of each magnetically sorted T cell population. Genomic DNA was isolated from each sorted fraction and quantified by UV absorbance on a Nanodrop 2000c. On this clone itself: Its cognate antigen has yet to be identified. There are no base qualities to consult, and no much larger clone falls within one base.

This chain joins TRBV21-1 to TRBJ2-5; the table assigns TRBD1, which was not confirmed against the DNA. TRBV21-1 is a pseudogene segment. This TCR was recovered from a young man in good health. Material for sequencing was naive CD8+ T cells sorted from blood. The cell subset or site label on this specimen signifies: CD45RA+CCR7+. The sequenced DNA: TGTGCCAGCCGGGACAACCAAGAGACCCAGTACTTC. Its translation reads: CASRDNQETQYF.